The source of this T cell receptor (beta chain) is a study of technical replicates of blood from several donors. The table came from immunoSEQ multiplex PCR; TCRdb's copy has only in-frame clones and leaves some out. The repertoire holds some 63,000 clones, with around nine tenths as singletons. CDR3 length equals 15 residues. Unmatched junction bases numbered 10, after V lost 6 bases and J lost 7 bases. Germline CDR1 is MNHEY and CDR2 is SVGAGI. The sequence came from a human donor in good health. Some clones in this sample may be carry-over from other donors' samples. This rearrangement joins TRBV6-5 to TRBJ2-1, with 9 bases aligning to TRBD2. Sequenced: PBMCs. Written as DNA, the CDR3 is TGTGCCAGCAGGTTGGGCGGGGGGGCCTGGAATGAGCAGTTCTTC. Its protein product is CASRLGGGAWNEQFF.